This record looks at one T cell receptor beta chain sequence and its context. As handled by the study authors: For nucleated cells, counts were estimated from reference gene primer amplification. The table came from immunoSEQ multiplex PCR; TCRdb's copy has only in-frame clones and leaves some out. V, J and clone size are those of that table, while D and trimming were read from the DNA. The data show roughly 63,000 clones, around 80% seen once. The data originate from a study of blood T cell repertoires in COVID-19. As for the study in general: The United States, Italy and Spain supplied acute and convalescent COVID-19 samples.

The CDR3 is 14 amino acids. Per the germline V gene, CDR1 is SQVTM and CDR2 is ANQGSEA. Trimming removed 4 bases from V and 4 bases from J, with 11 bases in between. The sequencing sample was made of peripheral blood. The chain combines TRBV29-1 with TRBJ2-6; D is uncertain. This clonotype was obtained from a human donor in a cohort sampled during active COVID-19. The CDR3 coding sequence is TGCAGCGTTGCCGACTCAGCAGGGGCCAACGTCCTGACTTTC. This gives the protein CSVADSAGANVLTF. Complete variable domain (other parts from reference TRBV29-1 and TRBJ2-6): SAVISQKPSRDICQRGTSLTIQCQVDSQVTMMFWYRQQPGQSLTLIATANQGSEATYESGFVIDKFPISRPNLTFSTLTVSNMSPEDSSIYLCSVADSAGANVLTFGAGSRLTVL.